These 19 T cell receptor beta chains share one sample of origin, sequenced in a study of OX40 agonist ivuxolimab in advanced cancers. Sequencing was performed with immunoSEQ multiplex PCR; in TCRdb, only in-frame clones are kept and a portion is missing. The repertoire holds some 70,000 clones, with approximately 84% as singletons. The sequencing used CD4+ or CD8+ T cells sorted from blood, collected in a trial of the OX40 agonist ivuxolimab. The receptors originated from an adult with an advanced solid tumor such as melanoma, head and neck, liver or kidney cancer.

J is TRBJ2-6 and V is TRBV5-1, with 11 bases identical to TRBD1. The junction had 5 bases not matched to a gene; V was cut back by 4 bases and J by 5 bases. The CDR3 extends over 16 amino acids. Per the germline V gene, CDR1 is SGHRS and CDR2 is YFSETQ. The CDR3 coding sequence is TGCGCCAGCAGCCCCGGGACAGGGGGGCGGGCCAACGTCCTGACTTTC. Amino acid sequence: CASSPGTGGRANVLTF.

The chain combines TRBV28 with TRBJ1-6; possible D gene TRBD1, 5 bases. Trimming cost V 6 bases and J 10 bases, with 13 bases left between them. Germline V lookup: CDR1 MDHEN, CDR2 SYDVKM. The CDR3 extends over 13 amino acids. The CDR3 here is CASSRGGSSPLHF. In DNA, the CDR3 is TGTGCCAGCAGCCGGGGGGGGAGCTCACCCCTCCACTTT.

The chain couples TRBV6-5 to TRBJ1-1, with 7 positions matching TRBD1. From germline, CDR1 is MNHEY and CDR2 SVGAGI. Trimming at V came to 2 bases and at J to 0 bases, leaving 3 bases not matched to a gene. This CDR3 has 15 amino acids. The CDR3 DNA follows: TGTGCCAGCAGTTACGGGACAGCTATGAACACTGAAGCTTTCTTT. Protein: CASSYGTAMNTEAFF.

The rearrangement uses TRBV5-1 and TRBJ1-1, with D possibly matching TRBD1 (5 bases). Germline CDR1 is SGHRS and CDR2 is YFSETQ. V lost 4 bases and J lost 1, with 17 bases in between. The CDR3 contains 16 residues. CDR3 nucleotides: TGCGCCAGCAGCCCTTTCCAGGGATATGAGAACACTGAAGCTTTCTTT. This codes for CASSPFQGYENTEAFF.

V usage is TRBV5-3 and J usage is TRBJ1-6; D call uncertain. TRBV5-3 is recorded as an ORF, its role being uncertain. The CDR3 is made up of 15 amino acids. Trimming stripped 4 bases from V and 9 bases from J, with 17 bases between. CDR3 in amino acids: CARSLGTAFSSPLHF. The CDR3 DNA reads TGTGCCAGAAGCCTCGGAACAGCGTTTAGTTCACCCCTCCACTTT.

The rearrangement uses TRBV11-2 and TRBJ2-5; D might be TRBD2 (7 bases). V was cut by 5 bases and J by 6 bases, with 22 bases left in between. The CDR3 extends over 16 amino acids. Germline CDR1 is SGHAT and CDR2 is FQNNGV. This CDR3 is CASSPKTGGGAKTQYF. CDR3 sequence (DNA): TGTGCCAGCAGCCCAAAGACAGGAGGGGGGGCGAAGACCCAGTACTTC.

The chain couples TRBV5-6 to TRBJ2-3, with D uncertain. Trimming cost V 1 base and J 4 bases, with 13 bases left between them. The CDR3 sequence is 15 residues long. Germline V gene sequence: CDR1 SGHDT, CDR2 YYEEEE. Here the CDR3 reads CASSLPGPGSDTQYF. The CDR3 region has the DNA TGTGCCAGCAGCTTGCCAGGTCCGGGCTCAGATACGCAGTATTTT.

The chain has TRBV6-1 and TRBJ2-7; D remains unclear. The V end was cut by 6 bases, the J end by 0 bases, with 12 bases between. The length of the CDR3 is 14 residues. Germline-derived CDR1 and CDR2 are MNHNS and SASEGT. CDR3: CASRSSGSSYEQYF. CDR3 DNA: TGTGCCAGCAGGTCTAGTGGGTCCTCCTACGAGCAGTACTTC.

V and J are TRBV2 and TRBJ2-7, with D perhaps TRBD2 (5 bases). Trimming took off 5 bases at V and 1 base at J, with 12 bases between the two ends. The CDR3 covers 14 residues. Germline CDR1 reads SNHLY; CDR2 reads FYNNEI. The CDR3 bases are TGTGCCAGCAGTCGACTACCCGGTTCCTACGAGCAGTACTTC. This gives the protein CASSRLPGSYEQYF.

The genes are TRBV28 and TRBJ2-3; D might be TRBD1 or TRBD2, each matching 6 bases. Germline assignment: CDR1 MDHEN and CDR2 SYDVKM. This CDR3 is 15 amino acids long. Trimming removed 4 bases from V and 6 bases from J, with 17 bases in between. The CDR3 sequence is CASSSPPGGRDTQYF. DNA of the CDR3: TGTGCCAGCAGTTCCCCTCCTGGGGGGCGCGATACGCAGTATTTT.

The chain uses TRBV19 and TRBJ2-1; 11 bases align to TRBD1. There are 14 residues in the CDR3. Germline values: CDR1 LNHDA, CDR2 SQIVND (reference sequence). With 6 bases clipped from V and 10 bases from J, the junction kept 8 bases outside the gene matches. CDR3: CASRDRGRGGEQFF. The CDR3 DNA reads as TGTGCCAGTAGGGACAGGGGGCGTGGGGGAGAGCAGTTCTTC.

The chain joins TRBV25-1 to TRBJ2-1; perhaps TRBD2 as D (7 bases). Germline CDR1 and CDR2: MGHDK and SYGVNS. CDR3 length: 16 residues. The V and J ends lost 7 bases and 4 bases respectively, with 20 bases between them. The CDR3 DNA sequence: TGTGCCAGCAACCCCACTGGGGCGGGGGCGTACAATGAGCAGTTCTTC. Translation: CASNPTGAGAYNEQFF.

The CDR3, as DNA: TGTGCCAGCAGTTACTCAGGGGGCGGAGATACGCAGTATTTT. This codes for CASSYSGGGDTQYF. The chain recombines TRBV6-6 with TRBJ2-3, with 7 nucleotides matching TRBD1. The germline V gene encodes CDR1 MNHNY and CDR2 SVGAGI (reference sequence). This CDR3 has 14 amino acids. J was trimmed by 5 bases and V by 0 bases; bases with no gene match: 2.

The V gene is TRBV7-9, the J gene TRBJ2-5; tentatively, D is TRBD2 (7 bases). The J call may be in error: the DNA end matches TRBJ2-7 better. The germline CDR1 and CDR2 sequences are SEHNR and FQNEAQ (reference sequence). The CDR3 is 15 residues long. DNA for the CDR3: TGTGCCAGCATCCTCTCGGCGGGGGCGCATTACGAGCAGTACTTC. Encoded protein: CASILSAGAHYEQYF.

CDR3 region: CSPNGVTSGDTQYF. DNA for the CDR3: TGCAGCCCAAATGGGGTGACTAGCGGGGATACGCAGTATTTT. The V and J genes are TRBV29-1 and TRBJ2-3, with 10 bases aligning to TRBD2. V shed 8 bases, J shed 6 bases, and the junction held 11 bases outside the gene matches. Germline V gives CDR1 SQVTM, CDR2 ANQGSEA. This CDR3 has 14 residues.

The gene calls are TRBV7-2 and TRBJ2-5, with D maybe TRBD2 (5 bases). The V end lost 3 bases, the J end lost 1 base, and 12 bases lay between the germline ends. Germline CDR1 is SGHTA and CDR2 is FQGNSA. CDR3 length: 15 amino acids. CDR3 protein: CASSFEGGPQETQYF. CDR3 DNA: TGTGCCAGCAGCTTTGAGGGCGGACCCCAAGAGACCCAGTACTTC.

The J gene is TRBJ2-7, the V gene TRBV6-5; 8 bases are a match to TRBD1. Germline V gene lookup returns CDR1 MNHEY and CDR2 SVGAGI. This CDR3 spans 12 amino acids. Germline trimming cut 5 bases from V and 7 bases from J; bases unmatched to any gene: 4. Written as DNA, the CDR3 is TGTGCCAGCAGTCGACAGGGGTGGGAGCAGTACTTC. It yields the protein CASSRQGWEQYF.

In its sample, this clone was seen a few times. The chain links TRBV7-2 to TRBJ2-7; the D is unclear. CDR3 length: 14 amino acids. The V end was cut by 0 bases, the J end by 9 bases, with 15 bases between. The germline V gene has CDR1 SGHTA and CDR2 FQGNSA. CDR3 in DNA: TGTGCCAGCAGCTTAGCGGAGTCCGCCGGCGGGCAGTACTTC. It encodes CASSLAESAGGQYF.

The J gene is TRBJ1-5, the V gene TRBV28; 9 positions match TRBD1. Per germline, CDR1 MDHEN and CDR2 SYDVKM. The CDR3 covers 15 residues. The trim removed 7 bases at V and 4 bases at J, leaving 8 bases unmatched. The CDR3 sequence: CASTPATGGNQPQHF. DNA of the CDR3: TGTGCCAGCACTCCCGCGACAGGGGGGAATCAGCCCCAGCATTTT.